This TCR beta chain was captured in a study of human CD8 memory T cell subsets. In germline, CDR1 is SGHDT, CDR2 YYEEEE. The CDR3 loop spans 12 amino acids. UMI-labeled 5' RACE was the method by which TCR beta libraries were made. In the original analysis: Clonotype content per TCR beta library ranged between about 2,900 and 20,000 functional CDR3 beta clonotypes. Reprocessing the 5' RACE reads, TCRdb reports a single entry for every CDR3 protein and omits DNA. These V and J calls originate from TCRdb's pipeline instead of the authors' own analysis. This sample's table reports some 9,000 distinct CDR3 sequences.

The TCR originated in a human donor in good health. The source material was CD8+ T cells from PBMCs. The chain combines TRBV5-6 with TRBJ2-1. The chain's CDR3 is CASSLEGSEQFF.